The following is a T cell receptor (beta chain) sequence with its context. The target antigen is unknown. The CDR3 is 14 amino acids. V dropped 4 bases and J dropped 4 bases, with 8 bases sitting between them. CDR1 and CDR2 (germline): MGHRA, YSYEKL. This entry comes from a study of siplizumab effects on memory and regulatory T cells. Every sample had approximately 10^5 of its TCR templates assayed. Generated by immunoSEQ multiplex PCR, the TCRdb table keeps only in-frame clones and is missing some. The data contain 57,000 or so clones, approximately 93% of them singletons. General study results and limits: The naive T cell population seemed more diverse than memory cells and seemed a major contributor to the alloresponse. Mappable CD4+ clones that were alloreactive averaged about 69% Treg-derived with siplizumab versus around 27% in controls.

The chain employs TRBV4-1 and TRBJ2-6; D gene ambiguous. This receptor was identified in a human donor in good health. The sequenced sample consisted of CD8+ T cells sorted from blood. The CDR3 DNA sequence: TGCGCCAGCAGCCCAGACCCCGGGGCCAACGTCCTGACTTTC. This encodes CASSPDPGANVLTF.